The entry that follows covers one T cell receptor (beta chain) sequence. V dropped 2 bases and J dropped 2; count of bases not matched to a gene: 9. Germline V gene lookup returns CDR1 LGHNA and CDR2 YSLEER. The CDR3 totals 17 residues. The sample is drawn from a study of blood T cell repertoires in COVID-19. Looking at the study overall: Sources were T cells, B-cell-depleted T cells, or PBMCs; the material itself was cDNA or gDNA.

Method: immunoSEQ multiplex PCR; TCRdb's copy keeps in-frame clones and lacks some. Of roughly 130,000 clones listed, over 70% were seen once; the top ten hold 10%. The J gene is TRBJ2-5, the V gene TRBV4-3; 9 bases fit TRBD2. The sequenced material came from peripheral blood. This TCR came from a man in his 60s with active or convalescent COVID-19. The CDR3 bases are TGCGCCAGCAGCCAAAGCCCCCGGCTAGCGGGGCAAGAGACCCAGTACTTC. This sequence encodes CASSQSPRLAGQETQYF.